This T cell receptor beta chain was sequenced during a study of chemoradiotherapy in HPV16-positive cancers. Trimming took off 3 bases at V and 6 bases at J, with 16 bases between the two ends. CDR3 length equals 14 residues. Germline CDR1 is GTSNPN and CDR2 is SVGIG (reference sequence). Produced via immunoSEQ multiplex PCR; TCRdb's table is partial and in-frame only. The data show around 17,000 clones, roughly 91% seen once. The chain carries TRBV30 and TRBJ2-3; D is perhaps TRBD1 or TRBD2 (5 bases each). Sequenced material: blood, taken from a patient who underwent chemoradiotherapy. The clonotype comes from a human donor with HPV-associated anogenital cancer. CDR3 nucleotide sequence: TGTGCCTGGAGCCGGGACCAACCCCCGGATACGCAGTATTTT. It is translated as CAWSRDQPPDTQYF.